The sequence of this T cell receptor (beta chain) was determined in a study of blood T cell repertoires in COVID-19. Overall study context: Material from acute and convalescent COVID-19 was sourced from the United States, Italy and Spain. The cDNA or gDNA used as material had been derived from T cells, B-cell-depleted T cells, or PBMCs.

There are 17 residues in the CDR3. Trimming took 3 bases from V and 3 from J; bases not matched to a gene: 5. The germline V gene has CDR1 LGHNA and CDR2 YNFKEQ. Source study methods: Cell counts per sample came from amplifying reference gene primers. Sequenced by immunoSEQ multiplex PCR; TCRdb stores in-frame clones only, minus some. Clone size and the V and J calls come from that table; the DNA yielded D and trimming. Here the sample spans roughly 100,000 clones, 65% to 75% being singletons. By sample share, this clone is medium-sized (0.01 to 0.1%). This receptor was taken from a human donor with acute or convalescent COVID-19. The donor label of this sample is uncertain. Sequencing was done on a sample of peripheral blood. V and J are TRBV4-2 and TRBJ2-6, with 10 bases matching TRBD1. The CDR3 spells CASSQPGTGDGANVLTF. In nucleotides, the CDR3 is TGTGCCAGCAGCCAGCCCGGGACAGGGGATGGGGCCAACGTCCTGACTTTC.